This T cell receptor beta chain came from a study of T cell repertoires in cytomegalovirus infection. Study results and caveats: HLA-C-restricted, CMV-specific TCR beta clonotypes were dominant ex vivo.

Germline V gene data show CDR1 as SEHNR and CDR2 as FQNEAQ (reference sequence). This CDR3 is 11 amino acids long. V gave up 3 bases and J gave up 4 bases, with 3 bases separating them. TCRdb processed the reads anew with MiXCR; each CDR3 protein has one entry. The sample has roughly 100,000 distinct CDR3 sequences; roughly 40% are singletons. This clonotype showed up many times. The target antigen is unknown. The TCR sequence derives from a human donor in good health (CMV status not recorded). Some clones in this sample may be carry-over from other donors' samples. The chain recombines TRBV7-9 with TRBJ1-2; no clear D gene. The starting material was CD8+ T cells from cultured PBMCs, obtained from culture after CMV antigen stimulation. For the CDR3, the DNA is TGTGCCAGCAGCTTTGGCTATGGCTACACCTTC. Translated, it gives CASSFGYGYTF.